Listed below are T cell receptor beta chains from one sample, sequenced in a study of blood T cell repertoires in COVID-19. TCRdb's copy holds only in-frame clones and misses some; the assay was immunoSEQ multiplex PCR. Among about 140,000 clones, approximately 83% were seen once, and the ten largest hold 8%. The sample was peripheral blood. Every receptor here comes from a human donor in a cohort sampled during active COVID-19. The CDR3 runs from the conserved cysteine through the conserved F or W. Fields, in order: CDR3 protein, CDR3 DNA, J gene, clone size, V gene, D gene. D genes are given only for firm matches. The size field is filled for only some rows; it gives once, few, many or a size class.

CDR3aa: CASSQYGGGYSYGYTF; CDR3nt: TGTGCCAGCAGCCAGTACGGCGGGGGGTATAGCTATGGCTACACCTTC; j_gene: TRBJ1-2; abundance: NA; v_gene: TRBV28; d_gene: NA
CDR3aa: CASSAGGNGYTF; CDR3nt: TGTGCCAGCAGCGCGGGGGGAAATGGCTACACCTTC; j_gene: TRBJ1-2; abundance: NA; v_gene: TRBV7-6; d_gene: NA
CDR3aa: CASSVQGARETQYF; CDR3nt: TGTGCCAGCAGCGTACAGGGGGCGCGGGAGACCCAGTACTTC; j_gene: TRBJ2-5; abundance: NA; v_gene: TRBV9; d_gene: TRBD1
CDR3aa: CASRGSGTGMTEAFF; CDR3nt: TGTGCCAGTAGGGGGAGTGGGACAGGGATGACTGAAGCTTTCTTT; j_gene: TRBJ1-1; abundance: NA; v_gene: TRBV19; d_gene: TRBD1
CDR3aa: CASSETRGVAGRGQFF; CDR3nt: TGTGCCAGCAGTGAAACACGTGGTGTAGCGGGGAGGGGGCAGTTCTTC; j_gene: TRBJ2-1; abundance: NA; v_gene: TRBV25-1; d_gene: TRBD2
CDR3aa: CASSQDLLGTGPYEQYF; CDR3nt: TGTGCCAGCAGCCAAGATTTGTTGGGGACAGGGCCCTACGAGCAGTACTTC; j_gene: TRBJ2-7; abundance: NA; v_gene: TRBV4-2; d_gene: TRBD1
CDR3aa: CASTPGGSHEQYF; CDR3nt: TGTGCCAGCACCCCAGGGGGATCCCACGAGCAGTACTTC; j_gene: TRBJ2-7; abundance: NA; v_gene: TRBV6-5; d_gene: TRBD1
CDR3aa: CASSQALSTDTQYF; CDR3nt: TGTGCCAGCAGCCAAGCTCTTAGCACAGATACGCAGTATTTT; j_gene: TRBJ2-3; abundance: NA; v_gene: TRBV3-1/TRBV3-2; d_gene: NA
CDR3aa: CASSSTSGNYNEQFF; CDR3nt: TGTGCCAGCAGCTCGACTAGCGGAAACTACAATGAGCAGTTCTTC; j_gene: TRBJ2-1; abundance: few; v_gene: TRBV7-3; d_gene: TRBD2
CDR3aa: CASSLGPAVQETQYF; CDR3nt: TGCGCCAGCAGCTTGGGTCCAGCGGTACAAGAGACCCAGTACTTC; j_gene: TRBJ2-5; abundance: NA; v_gene: TRBV5-1; d_gene: NA
CDR3aa: CSSASRGIGGYTF; CDR3nt: TGCAGCTCCGCCAGTCGGGGGATTGGGGGCTACACCTTC; j_gene: TRBJ1-2; abundance: NA; v_gene: TRBV29-1; d_gene: NA
CDR3aa: CASSLEAVYNEKLFF; CDR3nt: TGTGCCAGCAGCTTAGAAGCCGTTTATAATGAAAAACTGTTTTTT; j_gene: TRBJ1-4; abundance: NA; v_gene: TRBV7-9; d_gene: NA
CDR3aa: CASSQANRDRGHEQYF; CDR3nt: TGTGCCAGCAGCCAAGCGAACAGGGACAGGGGTCACGAGCAGTACTTC; j_gene: TRBJ2-7; abundance: NA; v_gene: TRBV4-2; d_gene: TRBD1
CDR3aa: CASSLGGGGQPQHF; CDR3nt: TGTGCCAGCAGCTTAGGAGGGGGCGGACAGCCCCAGCATTTT; j_gene: TRBJ1-5; abundance: NA; v_gene: TRBV5-4; d_gene: TRBD1
CDR3aa: CASSLATGQIQETQYF; CDR3nt: TGTGCCAGCAGCTTAGCGACGGGACAGATCCAAGAGACCCAGTACTTC; j_gene: TRBJ2-5; abundance: NA; v_gene: TRBV7-9; d_gene: TRBD1
CDR3aa: CASTITGGGYTF; CDR3nt: TGTGCCAGCACTATAACAGGGGGAGGCTACACCTTC; j_gene: TRBJ1-2; abundance: NA; v_gene: TRBV12-3/TRBV12-4; d_gene: TRBD1
CDR3aa: CASSHRTGGHTEAFF; CDR3nt: TGTGCCAGCAGCCATCGGACAGGGGGCCACACTGAAGCTTTCTTT; j_gene: TRBJ1-1; abundance: NA; v_gene: TRBV9; d_gene: TRBD1
CDR3aa: CASSLVAASTDTQYF; CDR3nt: TGTGCCAGCAGCTTAGTAGCAGCCAGCACAGATACGCAGTATTTT; j_gene: TRBJ2-3; abundance: NA; v_gene: TRBV7-2; d_gene: NA
CDR3aa: CASSQVSSGTGTEAFF; CDR3nt: TGTGCCAGCAGCCAAGTCAGTTCCGGGACAGGAACTGAAGCTTTCTTT; j_gene: TRBJ1-1; abundance: NA; v_gene: TRBV4-2; d_gene: TRBD1
CDR3aa: CASSLGLAYEQYF; CDR3nt: TGTGCCAGCAGCCTCGGACTAGCCTACGAGCAGTACTTC; j_gene: TRBJ2-7; abundance: NA; v_gene: TRBV3-1/TRBV3-2; d_gene: TRBD2
CDR3aa: CASSYRQPDTQYF; CDR3nt: TGTGCCAGCAGCTATCGACAGCCAGATACGCAGTATTTT; j_gene: TRBJ2-3; abundance: few; v_gene: TRBV5-6; d_gene: NA
CDR3aa: CAHSSIGGGNTEAFF; CDR3nt: TGTGCCCACTCAAGCATCGGGGGAGGAAACACTGAAGCTTTCTTT; j_gene: TRBJ1-1; abundance: once; v_gene: TRBV10-3; d_gene: NA
CDR3aa: CASGLSTGAGNTIYF; CDR3nt: TGTGCTAGTGGTTTGTCGACAGGGGCAGGAAACACCATATATTTT; j_gene: TRBJ1-3; abundance: NA; v_gene: TRBV12-5; d_gene: TRBD1